Following are 18 T cell receptor beta chains from one sample sequenced in a study of CD4+ T cells in melanoma. Only in-frame clones appear in the TCRdb table, and some are missing; sequencing was by immunoSEQ multiplex PCR. The sample carries some 15,000 clones, about 63% recorded once. The material sequenced was cells from a culture (not recorded whether cultured in vitro). The receptor source for this set is a human donor with melanoma.

The chain has TRBV11-2 and TRBJ2-1, with D possibly TRBD2 on 6 matching bases. In germline, CDR1 is SGHAT, CDR2 FQNNGV. Trimming pared 0 bases from V and 1 base from J, leaving 7 bases between. The CDR3 extends over 15 amino acids. The CDR3 sequence: CASSLDRGSYNEQFF. Written as DNA, the CDR3 is TGTGCCAGCAGCTTAGATCGGGGGTCCTACAATGAGCAGTTCTTC.

This clone was detected once. The chain combines TRBV4-2 with TRBJ1-1; D might be TRBD1 (6 bases). The V and J ends lost 6 bases and 7 bases respectively, with 15 bases between them. Germline CDR1 and CDR2: LGHNA and YNFKEQ. The CDR3 is 13 amino acids. In nucleotides, the CDR3 is TGTGCCAGCAGTCCCTTCAGGGGAAGTGAAGCTTTCTTT. Its protein product is CASSPFRGSEAFF.

The gene calls are TRBV5-1 and TRBJ2-5; maybe TRBD2 (5 bases). Trimming took 4 bases from V and 3 from J, leaving 10 bases between them. CDR3 length equals 13 residues. The germline V gene has CDR1 SGHRS and CDR2 YFSETQ. CDR3 coding DNA: TGCGCCAGCAGCGCCACTAGTGAAGAGACCCAGTACTTC. As protein: CASSATSEETQYF.

The chain joins TRBV6-1 to TRBJ2-4, with D possibly TRBD2 on 6 matching bases. Trimming took 8 bases from V and 0 from J, leaving 11 bases between them. Germline CDR1 MNHNS, CDR2 SASEGT. This CDR3 contains 14 residues. The CDR3 here is CASREPLAKNIQYF. Here the CDR3 DNA reads TGTGCCAGCCGGGAGCCTCTAGCCAAAAACATTCAGTACTTC.

The V and J genes are TRBV11-2 and TRBJ2-7, with TRBD2 identical over 7 bases. The V segment lost 2 bases and the J segment 2 bases; nucleotides outside the gene matches: 6. CDR1 is SGHAT, CDR2 FQNNGV, per germline. This CDR3 is 15 amino acids long. The CDR3 DNA follows: TGTGCCAGCAGCTTAAAAGGACTAGGAACCTACGAGCAGTACTTC. Its translation is CASSLKGLGTYEQYF. Full variable domain (rest looked up from reference TRBV11-2 and TRBJ2-7): EAGVAQSPRYKIIEKRQSVAFWCNPISGHATLYWYQQILGQGPKLLIQFQNNGVVDDSQLPKDRFSAERLKGVDSTLKIQPAKLEDSAVYLCASSLKGLGTYEQYFGPGTRLTVT.

The chain carries TRBV19 and TRBJ2-3; TRBD2 matches at 11 bases. V lost 7 bases to trimming and J lost 4 bases; unmatched junction nucleotides: 10. This CDR3 is 16 amino acids long. CDR1 is LNHDA, CDR2 SQIVND, per germline (reference sequence). The DNA of the CDR3 is TGTGCCAGTAACCCTCGGGCTAGCGGGGGGTCAGATACGCAGTATTTT. This codes for CASNPRASGGSDTQYF.

The V and J genes are TRBV5-1 and TRBJ1-1; 9 bases map to TRBD1. The CDR3 contains 13 residues. The trim removed 4 bases at V and 5 bases at J, leaving 3 bases unmatched. The germline V gene encodes CDR1 SGHRS and CDR2 YFSETQ. CDR3 sequence: CASSDRGWTEAFF. CDR3 coding DNA: TGCGCCAGCAGCGACAGGGGGTGGACTGAAGCTTTCTTT.

J is TRBJ2-1 and V is TRBV4-1; no definite D call. CDR1 is MGHRA and CDR2 is YSYEKL in the germline V gene. The CDR3 runs to 15 residues. V lost 4 bases to trimming and J lost 8 bases, with 18 bases between them. CDR3 in DNA: TGCGCCAGCAGCCGCCCGCCGAGCTCGAGAGATGAGCAGTTCTTC. As protein: CASSRPPSSRDEQFF.

The CDR3 reads CASRNRGLETQYF. Here the CDR3 DNA reads TGCGCCAGCCGAAACAGGGGGCTCGAGACCCAGTACTTC. V and J are TRBV10-2 and TRBJ2-5; 9 bases align to TRBD1. Germline lookup yields CDR1 WSHSY and CDR2 SAAADI. J lost 5 bases, V lost 8 bases, and 6 bases had no gene match. The length of the CDR3 is 13 residues.

This clone has only a few counts. V gene TRBV2 combines with J gene TRBJ1-2, with D unresolved. This CDR3 comprises 13 residues. Germline CDR1 reads SNHLY; CDR2 reads FYNNEI. Trimming stripped 3 bases from V and 4 bases from J, with 9 bases between. The CDR3 protein is CASSEKGFYGYTF. CDR3 DNA sequence: TGTGCCAGCAGTGAGAAGGGCTTCTATGGCTACACCTTC.

The chain carries TRBV9 and TRBJ2-1; D is uncertain. The V end was cut by 0 bases, the J end by 5 bases, with 6 bases between. This CDR3 has 13 amino acids. The germline V gene encodes CDR1 SGDLS and CDR2 YYNGEE. As DNA, the CDR3 is TGTGCCAGCAGCGTAGAGTGGCACAATGAGCAGTTCTTC. Translating gives CASSVEWHNEQFF.

CDR3 amino acids: CASSLARRHQARGEKLFF. CDR3 DNA: TGTGCCAGCAGCTTGGCCCGTCGACACCAGGCCCGGGGTGAAAAACTGTTTTTT. The V gene is TRBV5-6, the J gene TRBJ1-4; D not resolved. The CDR3 covers 18 residues. V shed 0 bases and J shed 7 bases, with 22 bases lying between them. Germline V lookup: CDR1 SGHDT, CDR2 YYEEEE.

The rearrangement links TRBV2 to TRBJ2-2, with D hard to call. This CDR3 region has 13 residues. V shed 6 bases and J shed 7 bases, with 12 bases lying between them. CDR1 SNHLY and CDR2 FYNNEI come from the germline V gene. CDR3 loop: CASRSTVFGELFF. CDR3 nucleotides: TGTGCCAGCAGGTCGACGGTGTTCGGGGAGCTGTTTTTT. Using reference TRBV2 and TRBJ2-2 for the parts outside the CDR3, the full variable domain is EPEVTQTPSHQVTQMGQEVILRCVPISNHLYFYWYRQILGQKVEFLVSFYNNEISEKSEIFDDQFSVERPDGSNFTLKIRSTKLEDSAMYFCASRSTVFGELFFGEGSRLTVL.

V usage is TRBV6-1 and J usage is TRBJ2-3; D remains unclear. The germline V gene encodes CDR1 MNHNS and CDR2 SASEGT. The CDR3 has 12 residues. Trimming left V 5 bases short and J 8 bases short, with 11 bases between. The CDR3 nucleotides read TGTGCCAGCAGTCCGTCTTCGCGTACGCAGTATTTT. This encodes CASSPSSRTQYF.

The chain carries TRBV5-6 and TRBJ1-2; no definite D call. Per the germline V gene, CDR1 is SGHDT and CDR2 is YYEEEE. The ends were cut back, 2 bases at V and 5 bases at J, with 13 bases in the middle. The CDR3 runs to 14 residues. CDR3 residues: CASSFARFRYGYTF. CDR3 nucleotides: TGTGCCAGCAGCTTCGCGCGGTTCCGATATGGCTACACCTTC.

A few counts support this clone. The V gene is TRBV14, the J gene TRBJ1-6; D uncertain. Trimming removed 5 bases at V and 8 bases at J, with 13 bases between. CDR1 is SGHDN, CDR2 FVKESK, per germline. CDR3 length: 14 amino acids. The CDR3 bases are TGTGCCAGCAGCGAAGGACGGGAATATTCACCCCTCCACTTT. This encodes CASSEGREYSPLHF. The full variable domain, with the rest looked up from reference TRBV14 and TRBJ1-6, is EAGVTQFPSHSVIEKGQTVTLRCDPISGHDNLYWYRRVMGKEIKFLLHFVKESKQDESGMPNNRFLAERTGGTYSTLKVQPAELEDSGVYFCASSEGREYSPLHFGNGTRLTVT.

Note on this clone: The identical CDR3 is also encoded by other nucleotide sequences in the sample. V usage is TRBV6-5 and J usage is TRBJ2-1; 11 bases are a match to TRBD2. Germline V CDR1 and CDR2: MNHEY, SVGAGI. V trimming: 5 bases; J trimming: 6 bases; junction bases outside the gene matches: 3. The CDR3 contains 14 residues. Written as DNA, the CDR3 is TGTGCCAGCAGTCGACTAGCGGGGCCCAATGAGCAGTTCTTC. Its translation: CASSRLAGPNEQFF.

This clone appeared a few times. V gene TRBV7-6 combines with J gene TRBJ1-2; no reliable D call. This CDR3 is 14 amino acids long. Looked up from germline, CDR1 is SGHVS and CDR2 is FNYEAQ. Trimming cost V 2 bases and J 7 bases, with 14 bases left between them. CDR3 sequence reads: CASSLLSEAAGYTF. CDR3 DNA sequence: TGTGCCAGCAGCTTATTGTCGGAGGCAGCTGGCTACACCTTC.